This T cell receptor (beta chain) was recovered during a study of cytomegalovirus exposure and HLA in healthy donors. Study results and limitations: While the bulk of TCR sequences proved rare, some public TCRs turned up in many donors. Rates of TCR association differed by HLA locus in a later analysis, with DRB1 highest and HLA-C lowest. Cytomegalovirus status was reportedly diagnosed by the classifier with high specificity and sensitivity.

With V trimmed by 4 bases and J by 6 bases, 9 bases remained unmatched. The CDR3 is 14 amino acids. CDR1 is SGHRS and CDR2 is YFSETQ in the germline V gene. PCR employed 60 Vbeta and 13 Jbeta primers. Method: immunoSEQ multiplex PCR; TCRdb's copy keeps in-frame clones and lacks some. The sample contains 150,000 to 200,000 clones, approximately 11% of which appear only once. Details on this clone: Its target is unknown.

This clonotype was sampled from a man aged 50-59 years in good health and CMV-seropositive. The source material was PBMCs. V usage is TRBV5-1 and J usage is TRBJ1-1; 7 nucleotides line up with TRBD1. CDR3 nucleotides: TGCGCCAGCAGCCCCGGGACAGCAGGTTCTGAAGCTTTCTTT. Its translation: CASSPGTAGSEAFF. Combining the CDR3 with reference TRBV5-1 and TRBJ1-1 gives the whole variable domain KAGVTQTPRYLIKTRGQQVTLSCSPISGHRSVSWYQQTPGQGLQFLFEYFSETQRNKGNFPGRFSGRQFSNSRSEMNVSTLELGDSALYLCASSPGTAGSEAFFGQGTRLTVV.